The 4 T cell receptor beta chains below were found in one sample sequenced in a study of shared clonotypes between healthy human individuals. The repertoire was sequenced with immunoSEQ multiplex PCR; TCRdb's copy has only in-frame clones and lacks some. The data show roughly 1.4 million clones, with 97% to 99% seen just once and roughly 0.35% held by the top ten. Specimen: naive CD4+ T cells sorted from blood. Subset denoted: CD45RA+ positively selected. The receptors stem from a man under 40 in good health.

The gene calls are TRBV10-1 and TRBJ2-4; D perhaps matches TRBD2 (6 bases). This CDR3 region has 18 residues. CDR1 and CDR2 (germline): WNHNN, SYGVQD (reference sequence). The V end was cut by 0 bases, the J end by 6 bases, with 21 bases between. CDR3 sequence reads: CASSESRLGLSEGNIQYF. CDR3 DNA sequence: TGCGCCAGCAGTGAGTCCCGGCTTGGGTTATCGGAGGGAAACATTCAGTACTTC.

Notes on this clone: The same CDR3 is also encoded by other DNA sequences in this sample. The chain uses TRBV5-1 and TRBJ2-3; no reliable D call. CDR3 length: 15 residues. Germline lookup yields CDR1 SGHRS and CDR2 YFSETQ. V was clipped by 0 bases and J by 1 base, with 9 bases between them. The CDR3: CASSLAVSGTDTQYF. The CDR3 DNA follows: TGCGCCAGCAGCTTGGCCGTAAGCGGCACAGATACGCAGTATTTT.

The J gene is TRBJ1-1, the V gene TRBV5-1; no clear D gene. V was pared by 0 bases and J by 0 bases, with 9 bases between. The CDR3 is 15 amino acids. Germline values: CDR1 SGHRS, CDR2 YFSETQ. The CDR3 DNA is TGCGCCAGCAGCTTGGTGGCAGGTTTGAACACTGAAGCTTTCTTT. Its protein product is CASSLVAGLNTEAFF. The full variable domain, completed using reference TRBV5-1 and TRBJ1-1, is KAGVTQTPRYLIKTRGQQVTLSCSPISGHRSVSWYQQTPGQGLQFLFEYFSETQRNKGNFPGRFSGRQFSNSRSEMNVSTLELGDSALYLCASSLVAGLNTEAFFGQGTRLTVV.

V and J are TRBV7-9 and TRBJ2-7; D remains ambiguous. Trimming cost V 3 bases and J 4 bases, with 7 bases left between them. Germline V gene lookup returns CDR1 SEHNR and CDR2 FQNEAQ (reference sequence). The CDR3 extends over 12 amino acids. Written as DNA, the CDR3 is TGTGCCAGCAGCTTCCTAGGGTACGAGCAGTACTTC. This gives the protein CASSFLGYEQYF.